This passage covers 32 T cell receptor beta chains from one sample sequenced in a study of immune characterization of retroperitoneal liposarcoma. Via MiXCR, TCRdb re-called the PCR reads, giving one row per CDR3 protein. The table records about 10,000 distinct CDR3 sequences, around 30% of them present only once. Sequenced material: tumor tissue. The receptors derive from a male donor with retroperitoneal liposarcoma.

This clonotype was recorded only once. This chain joins TRBV27 and TRBJ1-5, with a possible D match to TRBD1 (6 bases). This CDR3 contains 14 residues. Germline V lookup: CDR1 MNHEY, CDR2 SMNVEV (reference sequence). V was cut by 3 bases and J by 2 bases, with 8 bases left in between. The CDR3 nucleotides are TGTGCCAGCAGTTTGGGGACACGCAATCAGCCCCAGCATTTT. Amino acids: CASSLGTRNQPQHF.

V usage is TRBV27 and J usage is TRBJ2-1; D is uncertain. The V gene lost 6 bases and the J gene lost 4 bases, with 13 bases spanning the gap. Germline assignment: CDR1 MNHEY and CDR2 SMNVEV (reference sequence). The CDR3 has 14 amino acids. CDR3 loop: CASSPRLDYNEQFF. Written as DNA, the CDR3 is TGTGCCAGCAGCCCACGCCTTGATTACAATGAGCAGTTCTTC.

V usage is TRBV7-2 and J usage is TRBJ2-1, with 7 bases aligning to TRBD2. The germline gives CDR1 SGHTA, CDR2 FQGNSA. The CDR3 consists of 14 residues. V lost 5 bases and J lost 13; bases outside the gene matches: 14. CDR3 nucleotide sequence: TGTGCCAGCAGCCCCCTAGCGGACGGGGAGACCCAGTTCTTC. This codes for CASSPLADGETQFF.

The CDR3 region is CASSPPRWGEQFF. The CDR3 coding sequence is TGTGCCAGCAGCCCACCCAGGTGGGGTGAGCAGTTCTTC. This chain joins TRBV11-2 and TRBJ2-1; D is ambiguous. Germline lookup yields CDR1 SGHAT and CDR2 FQNNGV. V lost 5 bases, J lost 9 bases, and 14 bases lay in between. The CDR3 spans 13 residues.

J is TRBJ2-1 and V is TRBV11-3, with D tentatively TRBD1 or TRBD2 (5 bases each). Trimming pared 1 base from V and 10 bases from J, leaving 14 bases between. Per germline, CDR1 SGHNT and CDR2 YENEEA. The CDR3 contains 14 residues. The CDR3, as DNA: TGTGCCAGCAGCTTAGGGGGGACCTCCTACGAGCAGTTCTTC. Protein product: CASSLGGTSYEQFF. Variable domain in full (rest from reference TRBV11-3 and TRBJ2-1): EAGVVQSPRYKIIEKKQPVAFWCNPISGHNTLYWYLQNLGQGPELLIRYENEEAVDDSQLPKDRFSAERLKGVDSTLKIQPAELGDSAVYLCASSLGGTSYEQFFGPGTRLTVL.

This clonotype was seen a handful of times. The genes are TRBV27 and TRBJ2-4; 8 nucleotides agree with TRBD2. The J call is in doubt because the DNA end fits TRBJ2-7 better. The CDR3 runs to 15 residues. Germline V gene sequence: CDR1 MNHEY, CDR2 SMNVEV (reference sequence). CDR3 in DNA: TGTGCCAGCAGTAGGGTCAGCGGGAGAAGCTACGAGCAGTACTTC. Translating it yields CASSRVSGRSYEQYF.

As for this clonotype: This may be a read error: a much more frequent sequence differs by one nucleotide. The conserved closing phenylalanine or tryptophan is absent in this CDR3, likely reflecting a read error. The DNA is left out, because the CDR3 cannot be placed on it with certainty; the CDR3 is given as TCRdb lists it. The gene calls are TRBV6-1 and TRBJ2-1; the table's D call, TRBD2, has no DNA check behind it. Germline V lookup: CDR1 MNHNS, CDR2 SASEGT. The CDR3 sequence runs 13 residues, both termini included. CDR3 amino acids: CASSEGGTSSIDS.

The sample holds many counts of this clonotype. The chain is built from TRBV6-1 and TRBJ2-2; D is unresolved. The CDR3 loop spans 15 amino acids. Germline CDR1 is MNHNS and CDR2 is SASEGT. V was pared by 2 bases and J by 3 bases, with 10 bases between. The DNA of the CDR3 is TGTGCCAGCAGTGAATTGGAAGGTGACACCGGGGAGCTGTTTTTT. Encoded protein: CASSELEGDTGELFF.

This clonotype counts as medium-sized. V usage is TRBV7-9 and J usage is TRBJ2-1, with a weak D call TRBD2 (5 bases). TRBJ2-7 matches the DNA end more closely, so the J call is doubtful. Germline values: CDR1 SEHNR, CDR2 FQNEAQ (reference sequence). This CDR3 contains 14 residues. The CDR3 is CASSLEVRGYEQYF. The CDR3 DNA is TGTGCCAGCAGCTTAGAGGTACGGGGATACGAGCAGTACTTC.

The V and J genes are TRBV6-1 and TRBJ2-6; D possibly corresponds to TRBD2 (5 bases). CDR3 length: 15 residues. Germline V gene data show CDR1 as MNHNS and CDR2 as SASEGT. V was shortened by 8 bases and J by 2 bases, with 13 bases between the two germline ends. The CDR3 here is CASVWFGAGANVLTF. In DNA, the CDR3 is TGTGCCAGCGTGTGGTTCGGGGCTGGGGCCAACGTCCTGACTTTC.

This clonotype was seen ten or more times. V gene TRBV11-1 combines with J gene TRBJ2-7; 13 positions agree with TRBD2. Germline-derived CDR1 and CDR2 are SGHAT and FQDESV (reference sequence). The CDR3 has 21 amino acids. J lost 3 bases, V lost 4 bases, and 21 bases had no gene match. CDR3 in amino acids: CASSSPTTPLAGGPVIYEQYF. In nucleotides, the CDR3 is TGTGCCAGCAGCTCACCAACCACACCACTAGCGGGAGGGCCGGTGATCTACGAGCAGTACTTC.

This clonotype is judged medium-sized (0.01 to 0.1%). V is TRBV6-1 and J is TRBJ1-2; D is perhaps TRBD1 (6 bases). V was shortened by 7 bases and J by 1 base, with 13 bases between the two germline ends. CDR1 and CDR2 (germline): MNHNS, SASEGT. There are 14 residues in the CDR3. The CDR3 nucleotides read TGTGCCAGCATCTTGACAGGCTTTAACTATGGCTACACCTTC. As protein: CASILTGFNYGYTF.

This clonotype was seen a few times. The chain combines TRBV6-1 with TRBJ2-3, with TRBD2 identical over 8 bases. In germline, CDR1 is MNHNS, CDR2 SASEGT. Trimming at V came to 4 bases and at J to 6 bases, leaving 6 bases not matched to a gene. The CDR3 extends over 14 amino acids. The CDR3 nucleotides read TGTGCCAGCAGTGGGCTAGCGGGCCAGGATACGCAGTATTTT. Protein product: CASSGLAGQDTQYF.

This clonotype has at least ten counts. The chain joins TRBV7-3 to TRBJ2-3; D is undetermined. Germline CDR1 is SGHTA and CDR2 is FQGTGA. Trimming cost V 0 bases and J 6 bases, with 13 bases left between them. The CDR3 totals 15 residues. The CDR3 nucleotides read TGTGCCAGCAGCTTAACGGTAGCCATCTCGGATACGCAGTATTTT. Translating it yields CASSLTVAISDTQYF. The full variable domain, completed using reference TRBV7-3 and TRBJ2-3, is GAGVSQTPSNKVTEKGKYVELRCDPISGHTALYWYRQSLGQGPEFLIYFQGTGAADDSGLPNDRFFAVRPEGSVSTLKIQRTERGDSAVYLCASSLTVAISDTQYFGPGTRLTVL.

The chain uses TRBV10-2 and TRBJ2-3, with D perhaps matching TRBD1 (5 bases). V shed 7 bases and J shed 6 bases, with 17 bases lying between them. Germline CDR1 reads WSHSY; CDR2 reads SAAADI. The CDR3 is 14 residues long. CDR3 loop: CASKDWTNWDTQYF. The CDR3 DNA follows: TGCGCCAGCAAGGATTGGACAAATTGGGATACGCAGTATTTT.

This clonotype was observed many times. This chain connects TRBV7-3 to TRBJ2-1, with D possibly TRBD1 on 5 matching bases. Germline CDR1 and CDR2: SGHTA and FQGTGA. V was clipped by 3 bases and J by 13 bases, with 16 bases between them. The CDR3 has 13 amino acids. The CDR3 nucleotides read TGTGCCAGCAGCTTTCAGGGAAGTGAGACCCAGTTCTTC. Protein product: CASSFQGSETQFF.

This chain links TRBV12-3 or TRBV12-4 with TRBJ2-1; 7 bases are shared with TRBD1. The CDR3 totals 16 residues. V dropped 4 bases and J dropped 4; count of bases not matched to a gene: 10. The CDR3 DNA is TGTGCCAGCAGTTCAACAGGGGTCTCCCAATACAATGAGCAGTTCTTC. Its protein product is CASSSTGVSQYNEQFF.

Turning to this clonotype: A much bigger clone sits one base away, suggesting this may be a read error. The gene calls are TRBV6-5 and TRBJ2-5; a weak D match, TRBD2 (5 bases). Germline V gene lookup returns CDR1 MNHEY and CDR2 SVGAGI. The V end lost 5 bases, the J end lost 11 bases, and 15 bases lay between the germline ends. The CDR3 covers 12 residues. The chain's CDR3 is CASSSTRAEQYF. DNA of the CDR3: TGTGCCAGCAGTAGCACCCGAGCGGAGCAGTACTTC.

This clonotype has ten or more counts. The V and J genes are TRBV12-3 or TRBV12-4 and TRBJ1-6, with TRBD1 identical over 7 bases. The CDR3 covers 14 residues. V lost 2 bases, J lost 10 bases, and 5 bases stayed unmatched. The CDR3 DNA follows: TGTGCCAGCAGTTTATTCACAGGGGACTCACCCCTCCACTTT. Translation: CASSLFTGDSPLHF.

The chain uses TRBV6-1 and TRBJ2-1; 10 bases align to TRBD1. J lost 10 bases, V lost 5 bases, and 14 bases had no gene match. The CDR3 spans 16 residues. CDR1 is MNHNS and CDR2 is SASEGT in the germline V gene. CDR3 nucleotides: TGTGCCAGCAGTCCGATAACCGGGACAGGGGCATACGAGCAGTTCTTC. Its translation is CASSPITGTGAYEQFF.

The chain couples TRBV10-1 to TRBJ2-5, with 10 bases lining up with TRBD1. The CDR3 loop spans 16 amino acids. The J segment lost 11 bases and the V segment lost 5 bases, leaving 17 bases of the junction unmatched. Germline CDR1 WNHNN, CDR2 SYGVQD (reference sequence). CDR3 bases: TGCGCCAGCAGTTCCCAGACAGGGGGCTCCTACAATGAGCAGTACTTC. Protein: CASSSQTGGSYNEQYF.

The J gene is TRBJ2-1, the V gene TRBV7-6, with D possibly matching TRBD2 (6 bases). The CDR3 has 14 amino acids. V gave up 0 bases and J gave up 10 bases, with 13 bases separating them. Germline V gene sequence: CDR1 SGHVS, CDR2 FNYEAQ. The CDR3 DNA reads as TGTGCCAGCAGCTTAGCGGGAGGAGGAAGGGAGCAGTTCTTC. Protein product: CASSLAGGGREQFF.

The chain is built from TRBV6-2 or TRBV6-3 and TRBJ1-4; the match to TRBD1 covers 7 bases. With 6 bases clipped from V and 10 bases from J, the junction kept 11 bases outside the gene matches. CDR1 MNHEY and CDR2 SVGEGT come from the germline V gene. The CDR3 extends over 14 amino acids. As DNA, the CDR3 is TGTGCCAGCAGCTTACAGGGGAGGCGGGCAAAACTGTTTTTT. Protein sequence: CASSLQGRRAKLFF.

This clonotype is medium-sized (0.01 to 0.1%) by share. The CDR3 loop reads CASSLGAETQYF. As DNA, the CDR3 is TGTGCCAGCAGCTTAGGAGCAGAGACCCAGTACTTC. J is TRBJ2-5 and V is TRBV7-2; D ambiguous. V shed 1 base and J shed 4 bases, with 4 bases lying between them. The germline CDR1 and CDR2 sequences are SGHTA and FQGNSA. The CDR3 is 12 residues long. The entire variable domain, with the rest obtained from reference TRBV7-2 and TRBJ2-5, is as follows: GAGVSQSPSNKVTEKGKDVELRCDPISGHTALYWYRQSLGQGLEFLIYFQGNSAPDKSGLPSDRFSAERTGGSVSTLTIQRTQQEDSAVYLCASSLGAETQYFGPGTRLLVL.

The genes are TRBV6-8 and TRBJ2-5; the match to TRBD2 covers 14 bases. The end of the DNA aligns better with TRBJ2-1, so the J call may be wrong. The CDR3 has 20 amino acids. Germline values: CDR1 MNHGY, CDR2 SAAAGT. The CDR3 nucleotides are TGTGCCAGCAGCCTGGACCTCAGACTAGCGGGAGGGCCGTCCCAAGAGACCCAGTTCTTC. It codes for CASSLDLRLAGGPSQETQFF.

The chain employs TRBV7-3 and TRBJ2-3, with a weak D call TRBD2 (6 bases). The J call may not be correct, given that the DNA end is closer to TRBJ2-7. Per the germline V gene, CDR1 is SGHTA and CDR2 is FQGTGA. The CDR3 has 13 residues. CDR3 loop: CASSLYRGNEQYF. CDR3 nucleotide sequence: TGTGCCAGCAGCTTATATCGGGGGAATGAGCAGTACTTC.

This clonotype appeared many times. The chain joins TRBV6-1 to TRBJ1-5; D unclear. V gave up 6 bases and J gave up 2 bases, with 14 bases separating them. Germline CDR1 MNHNS, CDR2 SASEGT. The CDR3 covers 15 residues. CDR3 DNA sequence: TGTGCCAGCAGAGGGTGGCGGGAGGGCAATCAGCCCCAGCATTTT. It translates to CASRGWREGNQPQHF.

This clonotype is termed medium-sized. This chain joins TRBV27 and TRBJ1-5; D gene unclear. Germline-derived CDR1 and CDR2 are MNHEY and SMNVEV (reference sequence). V gave up 6 bases and J gave up 4 bases, with 10 bases separating them. The CDR3 sequence is 13 residues long. The CDR3 DNA follows: TGTGCCAGCAGCCGGATCGGGAATCAGCCCCAGCATTTT. This encodes CASSRIGNQPQHF.

In DNA form, the CDR3 reads TGTGCCAGCAGCTCCGGCCGCCGTCAGCGGGGTCCGCAAGAGACCCAGTTCTTC. This codes for CASSSGRRQRGPQETQFF. The chain links TRBV7-8 to TRBJ2-1; TRBD2 matches 7 bases. Germline V gene lookup returns CDR1 SGHVS and CDR2 FQNEAQ. J was trimmed by 13 bases and V by 4 bases; bases with no gene match: 25. This CDR3 spans 18 amino acids.

The chain has TRBV4-1 and TRBJ2-2, with D perhaps given as TRBD1 or TRBD2 (5 bases each). The V end was cut by 4 bases, the J end by 7 bases, with 10 bases between. Germline V lookup: CDR1 MGHRA, CDR2 YSYEKL. The CDR3 spans 13 residues. CDR3 amino acids: CASSLGTYGELFF. In DNA form, the CDR3 reads TGCGCCAGCAGCCTAGGGACGTACGGGGAGCTGTTTTTT.

This clonotype was counted ten times or more. J is TRBJ2-1 and V is TRBV12-5; D is possibly TRBD2 (5 bases). The CDR3 sequence is 11 residues long. Trimming left V 6 bases short and J 7 bases short, with 7 bases between. Per germline, CDR1 LGHNT and CDR2 FRNRAP. The CDR3 protein is CASGDLNEQFF. The CDR3 DNA follows: TGTGCTAGTGGGGACTTGAATGAGCAGTTCTTC.

The CDR3, as DNA: TGTGCCAGCAGCGATCCCCTTGGGGGTACCAACTATGGCTACACCTTC. It codes for CASSDPLGGTNYGYTF. The rearrangement links TRBV7-3 to TRBJ1-2, with D tentatively TRBD1 (5 bases). This CDR3 region has 16 residues. Germline lookup yields CDR1 SGHTA and CDR2 FQGTGA. V dropped 5 bases and J dropped 2 bases, with 18 bases sitting between them. The variable domain in full, completed from reference TRBV7-3 and TRBJ1-2, reads GAGVSQTPSNKVTEKGKYVELRCDPISGHTALYWYRQSLGQGPEFLIYFQGTGAADDSGLPNDRFFAVRPEGSVSTLKIQRTERGDSAVYLCASSDPLGGTNYGYTFGSGTRLTVV.